This is a list of T cell receptor beta chains from one sample in a study of cytomegalovirus exposure and HLA in healthy donors. Repertoires were generated with immunoSEQ multiplex PCR, while TCRdb's copy carries only in-frame clones and drops some. The sample lists 200,000 or so clones, 80% to 85% occurring once. Input material: PBMCs. The receptors here all came from a boy younger than 18 in good health and CMV-seronegative. Both conserved end residues are trimmed from each CDR3.

TRBV7-9	TRBJ1-6	SSTERGKADNSPLH
TRBV5-1	TRBJ2-1	ASSLGQGRGQGEQF
TRBV25-1	TRBJ2-5	ASSAPGLAGAQTQY
TRBV30	TRBJ2-3	AWSRVAGGLSTDTQY
TRBV7-3	TRBJ2-5	ASSITPGVLQTQY
TRBV7-2	TRBJ2-7	ASSLIAGPYEQY
TRBV14	TRBJ2-3	ASSPIRGLVTDTQY
TRBV11-2	TRBJ1-5	ASSLGRSNQPQH
TRBV6-5	TRBJ1-4	ASSQGVTNEKLF
TRBV9	TRBJ1-2	ASSAGERYGYT
TRBV5-1	TRBJ2-2	ASSLALAGLSGELF
TRBV9	TRBJ2-7	ASSVTPGERDQYEQY
TRBV5-6	TRBJ1-1	ASTLGTGASNTEAF
TRBV11-2	TRBJ1-4	ASSAWTGRDEKLF
TRBV10-3	TRBJ2-7	ATKPGGRYEQY
TRBV29-1	TRBJ1-2	SVGGQGAVYGYT
TRBV6-1	-	ASSVFSEQGVDEQY
TRBV6-5	TRBJ2-3	ASSYAGGAGTDTQY
TRBV2	TRBJ2-7	ASLGLASYEQY
TRBV29-1	TRBJ2-2	SALQGAGGELF
TRBV2	TRBJ2-1	ASKTGTSGGAAF
TRBV6-5	TRBJ2-7	ASSYSGVSEQY
TRBV5-1	TRBJ2-1	ASSPGLAGGYEQF
TRBV4-3	TRBJ1-1	ASSEIEGTEAF
TRBV28	-	ASTTGKAREQY
TRBV9	TRBJ1-1	ASSGLQGRTEAF
TRBV19	TRBJ2-7	ATAREGARGQY
TRBV30	TRBJ2-2	AWSVGGRAGELF
TRBV28	TRBJ2-1	ASSAEFGTGANEQF
TRBV7-9	TRBJ2-2	SSSFLSGELF
TRBV14	TRBJ2-3	ASSQPTETQY
TRBV7-9	TRBJ1-4	ASSLAAGGKLF
TRBV9	TRBJ2-5	ASSEGLAGGQETQY
TRBV4-2	TRBJ1-1	ASSQDPGGDTEAF
TRBV10-3	TRBJ2-7	ATGLAGAYEQY
TRBV11-2	TRBJ2-5	ASSWTGFKETQY
TRBV6-6	TRBJ1-1	ASRPQGETEAF
TRBV15	TRBJ1-1	ATSSIGVTEAF
TRBV28	TRBJ2-7	ASSLGGLAGFTYEQY
TRBV19	TRBJ2-5	ASSIGPPAGGQETQY
TRBV7-2	TRBJ2-3	ASSLVAGTLTDTQY